The sample holds a few counts of the clone carrying this T cell receptor beta chain. Its target is unknown. These data are taken from a study of early T cells in non-severe SARS-CoV-2 infection. Study background: Whole-blood bulk RNA, unsorted, was sequenced, and chains were unpaired.

The CDR3 spans 14 residues. V was pared by 1 base and J by 3 bases, with 9 bases between. Per germline, CDR1 KGHSH and CDR2 LQKENI. Overall study results and limits: Comparison of clonotypes with VDJdb favored anti-spike CD8 responses while missing private and CD4 specificities.

Unique molecular identifiers were attached to individual cDNA molecules. One entry per CDR3 protein results from TCRdb running MiXCR on the 5' RACE reads. The sample shows 80,000 or so distinct CDR3 sequences, 12% of them seen only once. The clonotype originates from an adult who was a healthcare worker with PCR-confirmed SARS-CoV-2 infection or an uninfected control (not recorded which). V is TRBV18 and J is TRBJ1-1; no clear D gene. Sequencing input: whole blood. The CDR3 spells CASSPRAKDTEAFF. The CDR3, as DNA: TGTGCCAGCTCACCACGGGCCAAGGACACTGAAGCTTTCTTT.